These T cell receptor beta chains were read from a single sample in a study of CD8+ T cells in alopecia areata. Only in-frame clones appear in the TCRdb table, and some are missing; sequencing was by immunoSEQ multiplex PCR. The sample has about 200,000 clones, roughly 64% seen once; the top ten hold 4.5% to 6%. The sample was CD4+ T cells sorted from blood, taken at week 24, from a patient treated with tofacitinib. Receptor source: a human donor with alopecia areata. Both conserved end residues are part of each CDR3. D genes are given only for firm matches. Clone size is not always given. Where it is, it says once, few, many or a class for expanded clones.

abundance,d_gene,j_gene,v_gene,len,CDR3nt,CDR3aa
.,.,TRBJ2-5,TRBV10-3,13,TGTGCCATCATGGGGGACACCACCGAATCCCAGTACTTC,CAIMGDTTESQYF
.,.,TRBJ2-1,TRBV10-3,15,TGTGCCATCAGTGAGTCGGCCGGGTCCAACAATGAGCAGTTCTTC,CAISESAGSNNEQFF
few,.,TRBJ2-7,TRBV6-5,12,TGTGCCAGCACCGGGCCGGGGACCCGGCAGTACTTC,CASTGPGTRQYF
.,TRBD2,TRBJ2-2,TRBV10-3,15,TGTGCCATCGGGAGCGGGGGCCTCAACACCGGGGAGCTGTTTTTT,CAIGSGGLNTGELFF
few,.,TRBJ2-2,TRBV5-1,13,TGCGCCAGCAGCCTGACCAGCACCGGGGAGCTGTTTTTT,CASSLTSTGELFF
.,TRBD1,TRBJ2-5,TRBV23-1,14,TGCGCCAGCAGTCAGGGGGACAGACAAGAGACCCAGTACTTC,CASSQGDRQETQYF
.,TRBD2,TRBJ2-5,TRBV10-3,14,TGTGCCATCAGTGGGCGGGAGGGCACCGAGACCCAGTACTTC,CAISGREGTETQYF
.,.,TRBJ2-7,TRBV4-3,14,TGCGCCAGCAGCCAAGTTTATGGCGGGACCGAGCAGTACTTC,CASSQVYGGTEQYF
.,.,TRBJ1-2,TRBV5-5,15,TGTGCCAGCAGCTTGGCCGAGGGACCTAACTATGGCTACACCTTC,CASSLAEGPNYGYTF
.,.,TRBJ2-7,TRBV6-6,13,TGTGCCAGCAGTTACTCACAGGTCTACGAGCAGTACTTC,CASSYSQVYEQYF
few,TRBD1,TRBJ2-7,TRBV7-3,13,TGTGCCAGCAGCCGGGACAGGGGCTACGAGCAGTACTTC,CASSRDRGYEQYF
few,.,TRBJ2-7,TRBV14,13,TGTGCCAGCAGTAAGACCTTCAAAGGCGAGCAGTACTTC,CASSKTFKGEQYF
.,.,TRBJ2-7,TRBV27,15,TGTGCCAGCAGTACAGGCCGGACGGGCTCCTACGAGCAGTACTTC,CASSTGRTGSYEQYF
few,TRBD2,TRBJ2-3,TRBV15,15,TGTGCCACCAGAGGGACTAGCGGGGGAACAGATACGCAGTATTTT,CATRGTSGGTDTQYF
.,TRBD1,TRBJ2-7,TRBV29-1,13,TGCAGCGTTAAGGACAGGGGGCAGGGAGAGCAGTACTTC,CSVKDRGQGEQYF
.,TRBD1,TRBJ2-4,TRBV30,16,TGTGCCTGCATACCGGGACAGGGTCTGGCCAAAAACATTCAGTACTTC,CACIPGQGLAKNIQYF
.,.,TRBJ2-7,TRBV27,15,TGTGCCAGCAGTTTGGGCAGAAAGAGTTCGTACGAGCAGTACTTC,CASSLGRKSSYEQYF
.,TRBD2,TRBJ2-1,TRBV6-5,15,TGTGCCAGCAGTTACGGACTAGCGGGGGGATCTGAGCAGTTCTTC,CASSYGLAGGSEQFF
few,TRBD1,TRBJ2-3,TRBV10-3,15,TGTGCCATCACCAAGACAGGGGGCGCGGCAGATACGCAGTATTTT,CAITKTGGAADTQYF
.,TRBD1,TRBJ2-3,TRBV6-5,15,TGTGCCAGCAGTTCGGGGACAGGCGGCACAGATACGCAGTATTTT,CASSSGTGGTDTQYF
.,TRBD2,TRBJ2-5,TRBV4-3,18,TGCGCCAGCAGCCAAGAGGGCTCCCCCCTAGCGGGAGGAGAGACCCAGTACTTC,CASSQEGSPLAGGETQYF
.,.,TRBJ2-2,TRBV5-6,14,TGTGCCAGCAGCTTCAGGGCTAGGTCCGGGGAGCTGTTTTTT,CASSFRARSGELFF
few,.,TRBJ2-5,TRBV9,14,TGTGCCAGCAGCGCAGGGGGAGGCCGGGAGACCCAGTACTTC,CASSAGGGRETQYF
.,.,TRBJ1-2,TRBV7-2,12,TGTGCCAGCAGCTCTGACAGTCGCGGCTACACCTTC,CASSSDSRGYTF
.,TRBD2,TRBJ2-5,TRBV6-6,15,TGTGCCAGCAGTTACGTCGTCTCGGGGGGAGAGACCCAGTACTTC,CASSYVVSGGETQYF
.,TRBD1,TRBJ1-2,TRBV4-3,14,TGCGCCAGCAGCCAAGGGACAGGTTCCTATGGCTACACCTTC,CASSQGTGSYGYTF
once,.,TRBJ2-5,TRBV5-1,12,TGCGCCAGCAGCTCCAAAGGGGGGACCCAGTACTTC,CASSSKGGTQYF
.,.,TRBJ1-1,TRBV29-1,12,TGCAGCGTTCTAGACATAAACACTGAAGCTTTCTTT,CSVLDINTEAFF
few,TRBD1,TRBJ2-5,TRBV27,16,TGTGCCAGCAGTGACAGGGCGTCTTGGGACCTCGGGGTCTCGTACTTC,CASSDRASWDLGVSYF
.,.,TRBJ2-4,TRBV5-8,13,TGTGCCAGCAGCTTGGGGCCCTTTCGCATTCAGTACTTC,CASSLGPFRIQYF